Listed below are T cell receptor beta chains from one sample, sequenced in a study of cytomegalovirus exposure and HLA in healthy donors. Measured with immunoSEQ multiplex PCR; TCRdb has only the in-frame clones, and not every one. Of about 120,000 clones in the sample, 65% to 90% were seen once. The sequencing input was PBMCs. These receptor sequences come from a young man in good health and CMV-seronegative. CDR3s include the opening cysteine and the closing phenylalanine or tryptophan. The D gene is left open where the match is weak. Size tells how often a clone was seen (once, few, many) or the class of an expanded clone, and some rows leave it out.

cdr3_aa cdr3_nt clone_size j_call v_call d_call
CASSVQLAGTDTQYF TGTGCCAGCAGCGTACAGCTAGCGGGGACAGATACGCAGTATTTT once TRBJ2-3 TRBV9 TRBD2
CASSYSSGRGYTF TGTGCCAGCAGTTACTCGAGCGGTCGGGGCTACACCTTC . TRBJ1-2 TRBV6-5 .
CASSLDRNSGNTIYF TGTGCCAGCAGCCTCGACAGGAACTCTGGAAACACCATATATTTT . TRBJ1-3 TRBV5-4 .
CASTSGGPSSYNEQFF TGTGCCAGCACTAGCGGGGGGCCTAGCTCCTACAATGAGCAGTTCTTC . TRBJ2-1 TRBV27 TRBD2
CASSLTDGANGLTF TGCGCCAGCAGCCTCACGGATGGGGCCAACGGCCTGACTTTC . TRBJ2-6 TRBV5-1 .
CASSSAPTSTDTQYF TGTGCCAGCAGTTCCGCCCCGACTAGCACAGATACGCAGTATTTT once TRBJ2-3 TRBV6-6 .
CASSLDRASEQYF TGCGCCAGCAGCTTGGACAGGGCTAGCGAGCAGTACTTC . TRBJ2-7 TRBV5-1 .
CASSLRQGAVMNTEAFF TGTGCCAGCAGTTTACGACAGGGGGCGGTTATGAACACTGAAGCTTTCTTT few TRBJ1-1 TRBV28 TRBD1
CASSLRQEGYNSPLHF TGTGCCAGCAGCTTAAGGCAGGAGGGATATAATTCACCCCTCCACTTT . TRBJ1-6 TRBV13 .
CASSLRGTGAGNTIYF TGTGCCAGCAGTTTAAGGGGCACAGGGGCTGGAAACACCATATATTTT few TRBJ1-3 TRBV28 TRBD1
CASLRQGKSNQPQHF TGTGCCAGTTTGAGACAGGGGAAGAGCAATCAGCCCCAGCATTTT . TRBJ1-5 TRBV19 TRBD1
CANAGEDYEQYF TGTGCCAACGCCGGGGAGGACTACGAGCAGTACTTC few TRBJ2-7 TRBV21-1 .
CASRVLAGGDTGELFF TGTGCCAGCAGGGTCCTAGCGGGGGGAGACACCGGGGAGCTGTTTTTT . TRBJ2-2 TRBV2 TRBD2
CASRRPLRHLGELFF TGCGCCAGCAGACGGCCCCTGAGACACCTCGGGGAGCTGTTTTTT few TRBJ2-2 TRBV10-1 .
CASGTGSSGYDIQYF TGCGCCAGCGGGACAGGGAGTAGTGGGTACGACATTCAGTACTTC . TRBJ2-4 TRBV5-1 TRBD1
CASSSLLGLSGNTIYF TGTGCCAGCAGCTCCCTTCTCGGACTTTCTGGAAACACCATATATTTT . TRBJ1-3 TRBV7-9 .
CASSPGLDYGYTF TGCGCCAGCAGCCCAGGGTTGGACTATGGCTACACCTTC . TRBJ1-2 TRBV10-1 .
CASSVGGGEYEQYF TGTGCCAGCAGCGTAGGCGGGGGGGAATACGAGCAGTACTTC . TRBJ2-7 TRBV9 TRBD2
CASSLPGQYSNQPQHF TGTGCCAGCAGCTTACCAGGCCAGTATAGCAATCAGCCCCAGCATTTT . TRBJ1-5 TRBV7-2 .
CASGTLTMNEQFF TGTGCTAGTGGGACCCTGACAATGAATGAGCAGTTCTTC . TRBJ2-1 TRBV12-5 .
CASRIQGTGSTEAFF TGTGCCAGCAGAATACAGGGAACGGGAAGCACTGAAGCTTTCTTT . TRBJ1-1 TRBV28 .
CASSVVDGGEAFF TGTGCCAGCAGCGTAGTCGATGGGGGGGAAGCTTTCTTT . TRBJ1-1 TRBV9 .
CASSAGGMGIANTEAFF TGTGCCAGCAGCGCAGGGGGAATGGGTATCGCGAACACTGAAGCTTTCTTT . TRBJ1-1 TRBV25-1 TRBD1
CASSLGRRGTGELFF TGTGCCAGCAGCTTGGGCAGACGGGGCACCGGGGAGCTGTTTTTT . TRBJ2-2 TRBV11-2 .
CASSPYRVEQYF TGTGCCAGCAGTCCCTACAGGGTCGAGCAGTACTTC . TRBJ2-7 TRBV28 .
CASQQGLNTEAFF TGTGCCAGCCAACAGGGTTTGAACACTGAAGCTTTCTTT . TRBJ1-1 TRBV11-2 .
CAIKPRIGHHYGYTF TGTGCCATCAAGCCGCGTATTGGACATCACTATGGCTACACCTTC . TRBJ1-2 TRBV10-3 .
CASSQPGATYEQYF TGTGCCAGCAGCCAGCCAGGGGCCACCTACGAGCAGTACTTC . TRBJ2-7 TRBV28 .
CASSLDQWRSQGAREQYF TGTGCCAGCAGCTTAGATCAGTGGAGAAGTCAGGGGGCAAGGGAGCAGTACTTC . TRBJ2-5 TRBV11-2 TRBD1
CASSQDPPSSYNSPLHF TGCGCCAGCAGCCAAGATCCCCCGAGCTCCTATAATTCACCCCTCCACTTT . TRBJ1-6 TRBV4-3 .
CASSSRGSTYEQYF TGTGCCAGCAGCTCCCGGGGTTCCACCTACGAGCAGTACTTC . TRBJ2-7 TRBV5-4 .
CSARGLAEIGEQFF TGCAGCGCCCGGGGGTTAGCGGAGATTGGGGAGCAGTTCTTC . TRBJ2-1 TRBV29-1 .
CASSYPRGRTPLHF TGTGCCAGCAGTTACCCCAGGGGGCGCACACCCCTCCACTTT . TRBJ1-6 TRBV27 TRBD1
CASSINRAQQPQHF TGTGCCAGCAGTATCAACAGGGCTCAACAGCCCCAGCATTTT . TRBJ1-5 TRBV27 .
CASRLGGGTDTQYF TGTGCCAGCAGGCTGGGGGGAGGCACAGATACGCAGTATTTT . TRBJ2-3 TRBV7-9 .
CASSLAGGSYSTDTQYF TGTGCCAGCAGCTTGGCCGGCGGTTCCTATAGCACAGATACGCAGTATTTT . TRBJ2-3 TRBV5-4 .
CATSRGTGQGNYEQYF TGTGCCACCAGCAGAGGTACGGGACAGGGGAACTACGAGCAGTACTTC . TRBJ2-7 TRBV15 TRBD1
CASSFGLKKLFF TGTGCCAGCAGTTTTGGGCTAAAAAAACTGTTTTTT . TRBJ1-4 TRBV28 .
CARSHKRRGWNSTDTQYF TGTGCCAGAAGCCACAAACGAAGGGGGTGGAATAGCACAGATACGCAGTATTTT . TRBJ2-3 TRBV19 .
CASTQMLGGITDTQYF TGTGCCAGCACCCAAATGCTGGGGGGAATCACAGATACGCAGTATTTT . TRBJ2-3 TRBV7-2 .
CATSGTGNEKLFF TGTGCCACCTCCGGGACAGGCAATGAAAAACTGTTTTTT . TRBJ1-4 TRBV2 TRBD1
CASSSGTGGGQYF TGTGCCAGCAGCTCCGGGACAGGGGGCGGGCAGTACTTC once TRBJ2-7 TRBV14 TRBD1
CASTLYRGNTEAFF TGCGCCAGCACCTTGTACAGGGGTAACACTGAAGCTTTCTTT . TRBJ1-1 TRBV5-1 TRBD1